What follows are 21 T cell receptor beta chains derived from one specimen sequenced in a study of T cell responses to AZD1222 COVID-19 vaccine. Only in-frame clones appear in the TCRdb table, and some are missing; sequencing was by immunoSEQ multiplex PCR. The sample lists 120,000 or so clones, approximately 92% seen once, with under 3.5% in the top ten. This material consisted of peripheral blood, taken on day 0 of AZD1222 vaccination. Every receptor here comes from an adult in good health.

The rearrangement uses TRBV11-1 and TRBJ1-2; D unresolved. This CDR3 has 12 amino acids. V gave up 5 bases and J gave up 5 bases, with 9 bases separating them. Germline assignment: CDR1 SGHAT and CDR2 FQDESV (reference sequence). The CDR3 DNA reads TGTGCCAGCAGCGTAGACCGGTATGGCTACACCTTC. Translated, it gives CASSVDRYGYTF.

The rearrangement joins TRBV19 to TRBJ2-1; possible D gene TRBD1, 6 bases. Germline V CDR1 and CDR2: LNHDA, SQIVND (reference sequence). Trimming shortened V by 6 bases and J by 8 bases, and 26 bases separated the two germline ends. The CDR3 covers 17 residues. In DNA, the CDR3 is TGTGCCAGTAGAAAGGGACGAGGGCAGGGGCCCCAGGATGAGCAGTTCTTC. Protein product: CASRKGRGQGPQDEQFF.

The rearrangement joins TRBV9 to TRBJ2-3; D uncertain. The CDR3 totals 13 residues. V lost 0 bases, J lost 3 bases, and 5 bases lay in between. Per the germline V gene, CDR1 is SGDLS and CDR2 is YYNGEE. In DNA form, the CDR3 reads TGTGCCAGCAGCGTAGTAATAACAGATACGCAGTATTTT. Translating it yields CASSVVITDTQYF.

This clone was counted between two and nine times. J is TRBJ2-5 and V is TRBV19; maybe TRBD1 (6 bases). The CDR3 runs to 16 residues. Trimming removed 1 base at V and 5 bases at J, with 17 bases between. Per the germline V gene, CDR1 is LNHDA and CDR2 is SQIVND (reference sequence). CDR3 nucleotides: TGTGCCAGTAGTATAGGCTCAGCAGGGGCTGGGGAGACCCAGTACTTC. Its protein is CASSIGSAGAGETQYF.

This clone was detected a few times. The chain couples TRBV7-8 to TRBJ2-4; D remains unclear. Trimming stripped 0 bases from V and 2 bases from J, with 2 bases between. The germline gives CDR1 SGHVS, CDR2 FQNEAQ. This CDR3 is 13 amino acids long. CDR3 in amino acids: CASSLAPKNIQYF. As DNA, the CDR3 is TGTGCCAGCAGCTTAGCGCCCAAAAACATTCAGTACTTC. The variable domain in full, completed from reference TRBV7-8 and TRBJ2-4, reads GAGVSQSPRYKVAKRGQDVALRCDPISGHVSLFWYQQALGQGPEFLTYFQNEAQLDKSGLPSDRFFAERPEGSVSTLKIQRTQQEDSAVYLCASSLAPKNIQYFGAGTRLSVL.

Comments on this clone: At one of its ends the junction is not consistent with the germline gene, which may arise from a read error. V and J are TRBV4-1 and TRBJ2-1; D may be TRBD2 (5 bases). Germline CDR1 reads MGHRA; CDR2 reads YSYEKL. There are 13 residues in the CDR3. CDR3 DNA sequence: TGCGCCAGCAGCCAAGTCGAAACTAGAGCCCCACTCTTC. The encoded protein is CASSQVETRAPLF.

The chain recombines TRBV27 with TRBJ2-5; TRBD2 is a possible D gene (7 bases). V lost 5 bases and J lost 7, with 14 bases in between. CDR3 size: 13 residues. Germline loops: CDR1 MNHEY, CDR2 SMNVEV (reference sequence). The CDR3 nucleotides read TGTGCCAGCAGTCGAGGGGGGGAGGCGACCCAGTACTTC. It translates to CASSRGGEATQYF.

In this sample, this clone turned up once. The V and J genes are TRBV4-1 and TRBJ2-1; 9 nucleotides align to TRBD2. CDR1 is MGHRA, CDR2 YSYEKL, per germline. With 0 bases clipped from V and 15 bases from J, the junction kept 12 bases outside the gene matches. The CDR3 totals 15 residues. CDR3 residues: CASSQEGTSLGVRFF. The CDR3 DNA reads TGCGCCAGCAGCCAAGAAGGGACTAGCTTGGGGGTACGGTTCTTC.

This clone was seen only once. V usage is TRBV5-8 and J usage is TRBJ2-3; 7 nucleotides agree with TRBD1. The CDR3 has 16 amino acids. CDR1 SGHTS and CDR2 YDEGEE come from the germline V gene. Losses at the gene ends were 0 bases for V and 1 base for J; bases not matched to a gene: 5. CDR3 DNA sequence: TGTGCCAGCAGCTTGGGACAGGGAAGCGGCACAGATACGCAGTATTTT. This encodes CASSLGQGSGTDTQYF.

V and J are TRBV6-5 and TRBJ1-5, with D maybe TRBD1 (6 bases). This CDR3 spans 13 amino acids. V lost 7 bases and J 9 bases, leaving 16 bases between the germline ends. Germline V gives CDR1 MNHEY, CDR2 SVGAGI. This CDR3 reads CASTITVGGPQHF. The CDR3 DNA reads as TGTGCCAGCACCATCACCGTAGGGGGGCCCCAGCATTTT.

The chain links TRBV15 to TRBJ2-3; no clear D gene. This CDR3 has 12 residues. V was clipped by 1 base and J by 6 bases, with 5 bases between them. Germline CDR1 reads LNHNV; CDR2 reads YYDKDF (reference sequence). The CDR3: CATSRAEDTQYF. The CDR3 region has the DNA TGTGCCACCAGCAGAGCTGAGGATACGCAGTATTTT.

The chain uses TRBV7-2 and TRBJ1-2; a possible D gene is TRBD1 (6 bases). CDR1 is SGHTA, CDR2 FQGNSA, per germline. V was cut by 2 bases and J by 0 bases, with 22 bases left in between. The CDR3 contains 19 residues. The CDR3 coding sequence is TGTGCCAGCAGCTTACGGGGGTACAGGGTACGGGAAGCTAACTATGGCTACACCTTC. This translates into CASSLRGYRVREANYGYTF.

The rearrangement uses TRBV9 and TRBJ2-3, with D perhaps being TRBD1 or TRBD2 (5 bases each). The germline CDR1 and CDR2 sequences are SGDLS and YYNGEE. V was shortened by 0 bases and J by 4 bases, with 9 bases between the two germline ends. CDR3 size: 14 residues. The CDR3 DNA is TGTGCCAGCAGCGTAGACGGGGCCCCAGATACGCAGTATTTT. This sequence encodes CASSVDGAPDTQYF.

The J gene is TRBJ2-2, the V gene TRBV28, with D uncertain. Trimming took off 4 bases at V and 4 bases at J, with 7 bases between the two ends. The CDR3 is 13 amino acids. Per the germline V gene, CDR1 is MDHEN and CDR2 is SYDVKM. For the CDR3, the DNA is TGTGCCAGCAGTTCAGTACCCACCGGGGAGCTGTTTTTT. It translates to CASSSVPTGELFF.

This chain joins TRBV14 and TRBJ2-1, with 7 bases lining up with TRBD2. From germline, CDR1 is SGHDN and CDR2 FVKESK. This CDR3 is 18 amino acids long. Trimming took 0 bases from V and 3 from J; bases not matched to a gene: 11. The CDR3 bases are TGTGCCAGCAGCCAAGAGATTCAGCGGGGCCGCTACTACAATGAGCAGTTCTTC. Translated: CASSQEIQRGRYYNEQFF.

J is TRBJ1-2 and V is TRBV4-1, with 8 bases identical to TRBD1. Germline CDR1 reads MGHRA; CDR2 reads YSYEKL. CDR3 length equals 17 residues. J gave up 4 bases and V 3 bases, and 13 bases lay outside the gene matches. Here the CDR3 reads CASSQIGWTGRAYGYTF. The DNA of the CDR3 is TGCGCCAGCAGCCAGATAGGGTGGACAGGGAGGGCCTATGGCTACACCTTC.

The chain carries TRBV12-3 or TRBV12-4 and TRBJ1-1; the D is unclear. Deletions cut 5 bases from V and 1 base from J, with 8 bases between. This CDR3 spans 13 amino acids. CDR3 nucleotide sequence: TGTGCCAGCAGTCCCGTTGGGAACACTGAAGCTTTCTTT. Protein: CASSPVGNTEAFF.

The V gene is TRBV9, the J gene TRBJ2-1; D remains ambiguous. Trimming stripped 0 bases from V and 3 bases from J, with 16 bases between. Germline CDR1 reads SGDLS; CDR2 reads YYNGEE. The length of the CDR3 is 17 residues. Written as DNA, the CDR3 is TGTGCCAGCAGCGTAGAAAAGACTGTTATTGGCTACAATGAGCAGTTCTTC. Its translation: CASSVEKTVIGYNEQFF.

The V gene is TRBV28, the J gene TRBJ2-7, with D unclear. The germline V and J ends were trimmed by 6 bases and 3 bases, with 15 bases remaining between them. The CDR3 has 14 amino acids. Germline V gene lookup returns CDR1 MDHEN and CDR2 SYDVKM. CDR3 loop: CASSPWSGFYEQYF. The DNA for the CDR3 is TGTGCCAGCAGCCCTTGGAGTGGCTTCTACGAGCAGTACTTC.

This chain uses TRBV7-8 with TRBJ1-1; unclear D gene. V gave up 5 bases and J gave up 6 bases, with 10 bases separating them. Germline-derived CDR1 and CDR2 are SGHVS and FQNEAQ. This CDR3 comprises 12 residues. Here the CDR3 DNA reads TGTGCCAGCAGCCACGGAGCCCCTGAAGCTTTCTTT. Translated, it gives CASSHGAPEAFF. Variable domain in full (rest from reference TRBV7-8 and TRBJ1-1): GAGVSQSPRYKVAKRGQDVALRCDPISGHVSLFWYQQALGQGPEFLTYFQNEAQLDKSGLPSDRFFAERPEGSVSTLKIQRTQQEDSAVYLCASSHGAPEAFFGQGTRLTVV.

V usage is TRBV2 and J usage is TRBJ1-1; D ambiguous. Germline CDR1 reads SNHLY; CDR2 reads FYNNEI. The CDR3 has 13 residues. V dropped 5 bases and J dropped 6 bases, with 13 bases sitting between them. The CDR3 protein is CASSMGSLPEAFF. The CDR3 coding sequence is TGTGCCAGCAGTATGGGATCGTTGCCTGAAGCTTTCTTT. Filled out from reference TRBV2 and TRBJ1-1, the complete variable domain reads EPEVTQTPSHQVTQMGQEVILRCVPISNHLYFYWYRQILGQKVEFLVSFYNNEISEKSEIFDDQFSVERPDGSNFTLKIRSTKLEDSAMYFCASSMGSLPEAFFGQGTRLTVV.